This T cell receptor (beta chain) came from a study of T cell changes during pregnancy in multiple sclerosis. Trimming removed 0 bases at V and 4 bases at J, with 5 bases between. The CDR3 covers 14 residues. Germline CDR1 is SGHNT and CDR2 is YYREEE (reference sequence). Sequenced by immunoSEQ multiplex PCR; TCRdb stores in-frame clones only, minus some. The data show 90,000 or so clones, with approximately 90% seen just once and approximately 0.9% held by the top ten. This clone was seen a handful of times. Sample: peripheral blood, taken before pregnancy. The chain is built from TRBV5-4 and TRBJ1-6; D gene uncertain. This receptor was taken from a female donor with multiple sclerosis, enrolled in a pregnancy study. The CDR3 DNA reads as TGTGCCAGCAGCTTGGGAGGGTATAATTCACCCCTCCACTTT. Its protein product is CASSLGGYNSPLHF.